This TCR beta chain was retrieved from a study of blood T cell repertoires in COVID-19. Assay: immunoSEQ multiplex PCR; the TCRdb copy retains only in-frame clones and omits some. The data contain approximately 150,000 clones, around 83% of them seen just once; the ten biggest clones take up 7% to 10%. In germline, CDR1 is SGHTA, CDR2 FQGNSA. The V and J ends lost 5 bases and 7 bases respectively, with 14 bases between them. This CDR3 comprises 14 residues. The sequenced sample was peripheral blood. The receptor was isolated from a woman in her sixties or seventies with acute or convalescent COVID-19. This chain links TRBV7-2 with TRBJ1-4; no clear D gene. CDR3 sequence reads: CASSPYGLSEKLFF. Here the CDR3 DNA reads TGTGCCAGCAGCCCCTATGGGCTAAGTGAAAAACTGTTTTTT.